This T cell receptor (beta chain) was recovered during a study of lung T cells in sarcoidosis with Löfgren's syndrome. General study findings and limits: Shared TRAV12-1 and TRBV2 CDR3 motifs across Löfgren's syndrome patients reportedly suggested public CD4+ TCRs. TRAV12-1 and TRBV2 were reportedly most expanded in Löfgren's patients.

This clonotype was seen ten or more times. Its cognate antigen is unknown. MiXCR, run by TCRdb on the reads, gives a single entry per CDR3 protein. The sample lists fewer than 25,000 distinct CDR3 sequences; approximately 22% were seen once. Germline V gene lookup returns CDR1 DFQATT and CDR2 SNEGSKA (reference sequence). CDR3 length equals 15 residues. V was clipped by 3 bases and J by 2 bases; unmatched bases: 6. Sequencing used CD4+ T cells from bronchoalveolar lavage. The TCR originated in a human donor with sarcoidosis (Löfgren's syndrome or another form), or a control subject (not recorded which). The chain couples TRBV20-1 to TRBJ1-5, with 8 bases lining up with TRBD1. CDR3 loop: CSASLDRVGNQPQHF. CDR3 sequence (DNA): TGCAGTGCTAGTCTGGACAGGGTTGGCAATCAGCCCCAGCATTTT.